This T cell receptor (beta chain) was recorded in a study of T cells expressing NK-cell markers. Across the study: Sorted CD3+CD56+NKG2C+, CD3+CD56+NKG2C- and CD3+CD56-NKG2C+ T cells supplied TCR beta repertoires. General study points: Of CD8+ T cells, 1.0-7.0% belonged to dominant NKG2C+ clonotypes in five to seven donors.

The CDR3 has 14 amino acids. In germline, CDR1 is DFQATT, CDR2 SNEGSKA (reference sequence). With regard to this clonotype: Antigen: not known.

Generation of TCR beta cDNA was performed by 5'RACE template switching incorporating UMIs. TCRdb processed the 5' RACE reads again and assigns one entry to each CDR3 protein, with no DNA. The sample holds about 380,000 distinct CDR3 sequences. The source is a man aged 18-75 years in good health. The specimen sequenced was blood T cells: a sorted CD56 or NKG2C T cell subset, CD4+ or CD8+ T cells, or bulk PBMC T cells (not recorded which). The gene calls are TRBV20-1 and TRBJ1-6; with no DNA, the TCRdb D assignment of TRBD1 cannot be verified. This CDR3 reads CSAKIQGYNSPLHF.